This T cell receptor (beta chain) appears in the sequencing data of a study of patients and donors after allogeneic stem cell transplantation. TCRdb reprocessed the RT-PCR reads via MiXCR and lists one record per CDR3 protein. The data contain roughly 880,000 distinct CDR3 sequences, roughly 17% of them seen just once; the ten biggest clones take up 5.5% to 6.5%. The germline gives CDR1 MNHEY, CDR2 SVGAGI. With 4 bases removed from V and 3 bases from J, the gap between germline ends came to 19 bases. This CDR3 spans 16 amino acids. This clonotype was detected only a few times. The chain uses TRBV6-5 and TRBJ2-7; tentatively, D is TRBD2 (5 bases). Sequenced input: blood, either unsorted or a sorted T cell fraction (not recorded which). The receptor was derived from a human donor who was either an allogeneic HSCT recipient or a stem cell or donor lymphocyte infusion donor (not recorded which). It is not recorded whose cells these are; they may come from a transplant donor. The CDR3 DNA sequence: TGTGCCAGCAGTTTAATGCCTAGTCGGGGAGACTACGAGCAGTACTTC. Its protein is CASSLMPSRGDYEQYF.